This record covers a single T cell receptor (beta chain). Antigen unknown. CD8+CD4-CCR7+CD45RA+ cells were sorted as naive CD8 T cells. This CDR3 region has 13 residues. V was shortened by 4 bases and J by 0 bases, with 3 bases between the two germline ends. These data originate in a study of molecular identifiers for immune sequencing clone quantification. Regarding the study as a whole: Jurkat TCR RNA spiked in from one cell reportedly remained identifiable amid about a million naive cells.

Generation of bulk TCR libraries relied on previously described methods and listed TCR primers. Each CDR3 protein is one row after TCRdb ran MiXCR on the PCR reads. The profile shows some 65,000 distinct CDR3 sequences, approximately 17% of them singletons. The sequence came from a human donor in good health. Some libraries in this study had Jurkat cell RNA spiked in. This chain uses TRBV12-3 or TRBV12-4 with TRBJ2-2; D is ambiguous. Sequencing was done on a sample of naive CD8+ T cells from blood, with Jurkat cell RNA spiked in. Subset indicated: FACS-sorted CD8+CD4-CCR7+CD45RA+ naive T cells. The CDR3 region has the DNA TGTGCCAGCAGTTCAGCGAACACCGGGGAGCTGTTTTTT. This sequence encodes CASSSANTGELFF.